This TCR beta chain was obtained from a study of T cell changes during pregnancy in multiple sclerosis (dated by TCRdb to between 2018 and 2021). Describing the broader study: The study looked at changes in the T cell repertoire across pregnancy in women with multiple sclerosis.

Concerning this clone: What this receptor recognizes is not known. Base qualities are not at hand, and no much larger clone is one base apart.

The library was prepared using the immunoSEQ multiplex PCR assay. TCRdb mirrors the immuneACCESS table, restricted to in-frame sequences. Some clones are absent from its copies; in checked studies, under half trace to an unresolved V gene, and the reason for the others is unknown. The sample includes 29,000 or so clones, with 89% observed a single time. In total, the top ten clones hold 6.9% of the sample. Sequencing was performed on CD8+ T cells from peripheral blood mononuclear cells, taken in the second trimester of pregnancy. This receptor was obtained from a female donor with multiple sclerosis, enrolled in a pregnancy study.

CDR3 protein: CASSAGLAGSPHEQYF. The base sequence is TGTGCCAGCAGCGCCGGACTAGCGGGAAGCCCCCACGAGCAGTACTTC. Recombination joined TRBV9 with TRBJ2-7; TRBD2 agrees with 12 junctional bases. There are 16 amino acids in the CDR3, from cysteine to phenylalanine inclusive. The CDR3 DNA has 48 bases and is translated from base 1. CDR1 and CDR2 are read off the germline V gene as SGDLS and YYNGEE. Trimming removed 3 bases from V and 5 bases from J; the gene matches leave 9 bases unexplained.